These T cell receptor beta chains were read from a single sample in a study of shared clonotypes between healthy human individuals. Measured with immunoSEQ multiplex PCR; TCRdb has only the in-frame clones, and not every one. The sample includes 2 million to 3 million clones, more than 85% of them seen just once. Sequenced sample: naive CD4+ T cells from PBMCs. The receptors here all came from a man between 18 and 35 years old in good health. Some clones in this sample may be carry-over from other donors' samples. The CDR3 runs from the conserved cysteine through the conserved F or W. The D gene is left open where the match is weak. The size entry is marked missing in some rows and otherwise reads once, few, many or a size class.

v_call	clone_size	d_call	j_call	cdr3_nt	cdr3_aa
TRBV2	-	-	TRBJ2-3	TGTGCCAGCCGTTCCGACACAGATACGCAGTATTTT	CASRSDTDTQYF
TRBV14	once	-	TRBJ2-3	TGTGCCAGCAGCCAATGGAAAGGGGAGGGCCTCAGGGGAGATACGCAGTATTTT	CASSQWKGEGLRGDTQYF
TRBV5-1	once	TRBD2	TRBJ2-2	TGCGCCAGCAGCTTGCCTAGCGGGAACACCGGGGAGCTGTTTTTT	CASSLPSGNTGELFF
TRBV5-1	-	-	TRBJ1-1	TGCGCCAGCAGCTTGGAACAGATTACTACTTTATATGAAGCTTTCTTT	CASSLEQITTLYEAFF
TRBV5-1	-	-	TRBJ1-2	TGCGCCAGCAGCTTGGTGCCCGAGAACTATGGCTACACCTTC	CASSLVPENYGYTF
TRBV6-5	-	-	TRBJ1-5	TGTGCCAGCAGCCCTCGGGGTGCCAATCAGCCCCAGCATTTT	CASSPRGANQPQHF
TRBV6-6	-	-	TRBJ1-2	TGTGCCAGCAGTAATTCCCGGGCCGGGGGTGGCTACACCTTC	CASSNSRAGGGYTF
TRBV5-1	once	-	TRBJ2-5	TGCGCCAGCAGCCCTCAGGGGGGGGCGGAGACCCAGTACTTC	CASSPQGGAETQYF
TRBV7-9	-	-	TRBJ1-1	TGTGCCAGCAGCTCCTCTCGCGGGGCCGGGGGCACTGAAGCTTTCTTT	CASSSSRGAGGTEAFF
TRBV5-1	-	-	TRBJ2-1	TGCGCCAGCAGCTTGGTCGCGGGGGAGCAGTTCTTC	CASSLVAGEQFF
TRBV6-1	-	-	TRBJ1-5	TGTGCCAGCAGTGCCCGGGGGATGGTGAGCAATCAGCCCCAGCATTTT	CASSARGMVSNQPQHF
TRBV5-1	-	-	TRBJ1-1	TGCGCCAGCAGCTTGAGCAGCGACATGTCGGAAGCTTTCTTT	CASSLSSDMSEAFF
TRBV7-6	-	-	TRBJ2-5	TGTGCCAGCAGCCCCGCACCCAGGGGGACCCAGTACTTC	CASSPAPRGTQYF
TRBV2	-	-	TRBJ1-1	TGTGCCAGCAGTGAATTGGGGGTGTTCGAAGCTTTCTTT	CASSELGVFEAFF
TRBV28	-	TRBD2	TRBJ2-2	TGTGCCAGCAGTTCGCCTAGCGGTCCGAACACCGGGGAGCTGTTTTTT	CASSSPSGPNTGELFF
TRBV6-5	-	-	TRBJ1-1	TGTGCCAGCAGTTACGGAAGGGGTAACACTGAAGCTTTCTTT	CASSYGRGNTEAFF
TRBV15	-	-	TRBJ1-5	TGTGCCACCAGCCCTCGGACGGCTCAGCCCCAGCATTTT	CATSPRTAQPQHF
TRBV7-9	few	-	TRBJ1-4	TGTGCCAGCAGCTTAGGGGTCTGGGATAGTGAAAAACTGTTTTTT	CASSLGVWDSEKLFF
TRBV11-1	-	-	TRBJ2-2	TGTGCCAGCAGAAAACGACTGGGCGGGGAGCTGTTTTTT	CASRKRLGGELFF
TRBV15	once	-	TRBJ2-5	TGTGCCACCAGCAGAGATTCCGTATCTAGAACCCAGTACTTC	CATSRDSVSRTQYF
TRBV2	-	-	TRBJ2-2	TGTGCCAGCAAAAGGGCCAACGGGGAGCTGTTTTTT	CASKRANGELFF
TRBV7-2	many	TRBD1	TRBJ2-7	TGTGCCAGCAGCGCCCGGGACAGGGGTGCCTACGAGCAGTACTTC	CASSARDRGAYEQYF
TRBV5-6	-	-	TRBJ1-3	TGTGCCAGCAGGGTCCGGGCGACAAATGGAAACACCATATATTTT	CASRVRATNGNTIYF
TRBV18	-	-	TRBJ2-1	TGTGCCAGCTCACCAGGGCAGGGCAACTACAATGAGCAGTTCTTC	CASSPGQGNYNEQFF
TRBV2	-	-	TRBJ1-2	TGTGCCAGCAGGGAGGCGAGGGTCGGCTATGGCTACACCTTC	CASREARVGYGYTF
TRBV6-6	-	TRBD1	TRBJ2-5	TGTGCCAGCAGTTACTCTCCCGGGACAGGGTTAGAGACCCAGTACTTC	CASSYSPGTGLETQYF
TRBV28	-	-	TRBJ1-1	TGTGCCAGCACTCTCTGGGGCGATATGAACACTGAAGCTTTCTTT	CASTLWGDMNTEAFF
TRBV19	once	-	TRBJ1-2	TGTGCCAGTACCCCCGGGGGGAAAACGGGTGGCTACACCTTC	CASTPGGKTGGYTF
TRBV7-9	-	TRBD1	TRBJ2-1	TGTGCCAGCAGCTCCTCACAGGGGGCTAGGGAGCAGTTCTTC	CASSSSQGAREQFF
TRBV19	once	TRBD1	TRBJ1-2	TGTGCCAGTAGTCCGGACAGGGGAATGGGCGGCTACACCTTC	CASSPDRGMGGYTF
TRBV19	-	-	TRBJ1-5	TGTGCCAGTAGTGATGTCAATCAGCCCCAGCATTTT	CASSDVNQPQHF
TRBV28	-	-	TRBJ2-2	TGTGCCAGCTCTCATGGGGCCCCAGCCGGGGAGCTGTTTTTT	CASSHGAPAGELFF
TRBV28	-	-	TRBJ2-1	TGTGCCAGCCGACGAAGGGAGGTGAGGGAGTCTCTTACTCCCCAGTTCTTC	CASRRREVRESLTPQFF
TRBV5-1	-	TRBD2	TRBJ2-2	TGCGCCAGCAGCTTGGGGGACTATTCCACCGGGGAGCTGTTTTTT	CASSLGDYSTGELFF
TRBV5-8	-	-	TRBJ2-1	TGTGCCAGCAGCTTGGTGGTTTTAGGACTCAATGAGCAGTTCTTC	CASSLVVLGLNEQFF
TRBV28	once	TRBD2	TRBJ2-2	TGTGCCAGCAATCCAGGGGGGACTAGCGGGAGCATCGGGGAGCTGTTTTTT	CASNPGGTSGSIGELFF
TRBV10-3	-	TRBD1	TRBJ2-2	TGTGCCGCCTCGGGACAGGAGGACACCGGGGAGCTGTTTTTT	CAASGQEDTGELFF
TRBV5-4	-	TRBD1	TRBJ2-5	TGTGCCAGCAGCCCGACAGGGGTAAGGGAGACCCAGTACTTC	CASSPTGVRETQYF
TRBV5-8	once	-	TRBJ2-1	TGTGCCAGCAGCTTGGCCGCTCTGATCCGCGGTGAGCAGTTCTTC	CASSLAALIRGEQFF
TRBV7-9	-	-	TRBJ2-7	TGTGCCAGCAGCTATTCAGTCGGGGGTCGGGAGCAGTACTTC	CASSYSVGGREQYF